Given below is one T cell receptor beta chain in context. Its antigen target is currently unknown. No much larger clone exists at a distance of one base, and base qualities are not known. This specimen comes from a study of PD-1 blockade in classical Hodgkin lymphoma (dated by TCRdb to 2018 to 2020). About the study as a whole: Nivolumab dosing was 3 mg/kg intravenously every 2 weeks, continuing until either disease progression or unacceptable toxicity. A peripheral blood immune signature of response to PD-1 blockade in classical Hodgkin lymphoma was defined using TCR beta sequencing and CyTOF.

General conclusions and limits of the study: Patients starting nivolumab less than 1 year after ASCT had lower diversity and were excluded from later analyses to avoid confounding by immune reconstitution. Newly diagnosed patients were reported to have lower baseline TCR diversity than healthy donors, and relapsed/refractory patients were reported to have lower baseline TCR diversity still. The study covered only a single clinical trial cohort, and the causes of the repertoire differences, possibly disease activity or prior therapy, were still not defined. A significant rise by C4D1 was seen in CD4+ but not CD8+ TCR diversity (p=0.0027 vs p=0.16), with the rise being most apparent in complete responders (p=0.02). Trial patients with a complete response had baseline diversity similar to that of newly diagnosed patients, while partial responders and progressors had significantly lower diversity.

Taken with the paper, the label for time point translates to: cycle 1 day 1 (C1D1), immediately before nivolumab initiation. Every trial patient had relapsed after autologous stem cell transplantation, and cohorts A, B and C differed in prior brentuximab vedotin exposure. A total of more than 55 patients with relapsed/refractory classical Hodgkin lymphoma made up the trial cohort, and each patient's best overall response was complete response, partial response or progressive disease. Trial patients were treated with single-agent nivolumab in the multi-cohort phase II CheckMate 205 trial. An independent review committee assessed best overall response by applying the 2007 International Working Group response criteria. PBMCs from the trial were collected at three points: immediately before nivolumab initiation (C1D1), and during therapy at cycle 2 day 1 and cycle 4 day 1. Peripheral blood was collected in 8 mL Vacutainer Cell Preparation Tubes, from which PBMCs were isolated by centrifugation and then cryopreserved.

Genomic DNA was isolated using the Qiagen DNeasy kit from unsorted PBMCs as well as from negatively selected CD4+ and CD8+ fractions. Using primers that anneal to V and J segments, immunoSEQ multiplex PCR amplified the TCR beta CDR3 regions. A synthetic immune receptor repertoire was used to minimize amplification bias, and any remaining bias was removed computationally after sequencing. For the original study's pipeline: Custom Python scripts were used to quantify repertoire diversity as the Shannon entropy index. Unsorted, CD4+ and CD8+ repertoires were analyzed separately, except for combined analyses in which CD4+ and CD8+ sequences were merged in silico. Clonal expansion was defined as at least a 2-fold frequency increase after treatment relative to C1D1, with a pseudocount of 0.5 for undetected baseline clones. Singleton clones were defined as clones with 0 or 1 copy at C1D1, and non-singleton clones were defined as clones with 2 or more copies. Clones expanded in unsorted samples were annotated as CD4+, CD8+ or unknown by matching protein sequences in sorted samples from the same patient. Diversity changes from C1D1 to C4D1 were tested in paired samples using Wilcoxon tests. Not all clones reach the TCRdb copy of this immuneACCESS table, which keeps in-frame sequences only. Checked studies attribute under half of the gap to unresolved V genes and leave the rest unexplained. V, J and clone size are those of that table, while D and trimming were read from the DNA. This sample is represented by about 40,000 clones; 75% to 85% of them were singletons. The leading ten clones occupy approximately 10% of the sample.

Reading the germline V gene gives CDR1 SGHAT and CDR2 FQNNGV. The CDR3 runs 15 residues from the cysteine to the phenylalanine. Solely the CDR3 DNA is kept, with 45 bases framed from the first base. V has 3 bases trimmed and J has 3 bases trimmed; junction bases matching no gene number 7. The chain was built from TRBV11-2 and TRBJ2-7; 8 bases in the junction line up with TRBD2. The source was peripheral blood mononuclear cells (PBMCs), collected at baseline. This receptor was identified in a human donor with classical Hodgkin lymphoma. The sequenced DNA is TGTGCCAGCAGCTTGGGCCCAGCGGGGGACTACGAGCAGTACTTC. Its protein is CASSLGPAGDYEQYF.